The clone carrying this T cell receptor (beta chain) was picked up a small number of times. Its antigen is undetermined. Averaging around 120 mL, one heparinised blood draw was given by each donor. These data originate in a study of beta chain features in type 1 diabetes. CDR1 and CDR2 from the germline V gene are MNHNY and SVGAGI (reference sequence). The CDR3 extends over 14 amino acids. V shed 6 bases, J shed 1 base, and the junction held 4 bases outside the gene matches. Expressed TCRB transcripts were sequenced because the isolated RNA had all been reverse transcribed beforehand. The average output of naive, central memory and regulatory T cell samples was millions of reads. Sequencing used immunoSEQ multiplex PCR; TCRdb keeps in-frame clones, though not all of them. The repertoire has 350,000 to 450,000 clones, over 10% of them found once; the top ten carry around 0.0099%. The study's findings and limits: Researchers cautioned that cDNA sequencing could over-represent cells with high TCR expression. The study found moderately but significantly shorter TCRB CDR3s in all four CD4+ subsets of Type 1 diabetes patients.

The origin of this receptor is a young woman with type 1 diabetes. The J gene is TRBJ2-5, the V gene TRBV6-6; TRBD1 matches 8 bases. The sequenced sample consisted of naive CD4+ T cells from blood. DNA of the CDR3: TGTGCCAGCAGGCACGGACAGGGCCAAGAGACCCAGTACTTC. Translating it yields CASRHGQGQETQYF.